A single sample is the source of the 2 T cell receptor beta chains below, sequenced in a study of T cells after posttransplantation cyclophosphamide. The data were produced by immunoSEQ multiplex PCR, yet TCRdb's version contains in-frame clones alone and is incomplete. The sample comprises about 36,000 clones, around 78% of which are singletons, and 7.5% to 10% rests with the top ten. Cyclophosphamide on days +3 and +4 followed busulfan-fludarabine conditioning and a marrow graft. The source material was CD4+ T cells sorted from blood, sampled roughly 1,900 days after a stem cell transplant with posttransplant cyclophosphamide. The receptors here all came from a female patient between 35 and 55 years old who received an allogeneic stem cell transplant from a related donor, was CMV-positive, and had no GVHD. Some T cells may be supplied by the graft donor.

The chain is built from TRBV4-1 and TRBJ1-1, with D perhaps matching TRBD1 (5 bases). The CDR3 length is 16 residues. V dropped 3 bases and J dropped 6 bases, with 20 bases sitting between them. Germline loops: CDR1 MGHRA, CDR2 YSYEKL. This CDR3 reads CASSQGSLQGNPEAFF. CDR3 bases: TGCGCCAGCAGCCAGGGTTCCTTGCAGGGTAATCCTGAAGCTTTCTTT.

The V gene is TRBV27, the J gene TRBJ2-7; TRBD1 is a possible D gene (6 bases). Trimming stripped 4 bases from V and 3 bases from J, with 16 bases between. The CDR3 spans 15 residues. Germline V gene data show CDR1 as MNHEY and CDR2 as SMNVEV (reference sequence). The CDR3 region has the DNA TGTGCCAGCAGTTCCGAAATGACGGACAGCTACGAGCAGTACTTC. Residues: CASSSEMTDSYEQYF.